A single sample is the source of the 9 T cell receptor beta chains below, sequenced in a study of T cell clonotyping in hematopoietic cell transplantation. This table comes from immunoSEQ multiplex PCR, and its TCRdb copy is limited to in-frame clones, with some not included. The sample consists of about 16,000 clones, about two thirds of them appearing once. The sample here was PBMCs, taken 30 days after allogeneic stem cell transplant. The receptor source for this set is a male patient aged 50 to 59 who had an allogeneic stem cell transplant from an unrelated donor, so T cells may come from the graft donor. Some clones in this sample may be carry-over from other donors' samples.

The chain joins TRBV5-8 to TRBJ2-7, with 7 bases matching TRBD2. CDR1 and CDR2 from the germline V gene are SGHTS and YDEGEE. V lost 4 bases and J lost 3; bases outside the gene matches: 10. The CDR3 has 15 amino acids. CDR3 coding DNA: TGTGCCAGCAGCACTAGGCCGGGAGGATTCTACGAGCAGTACTTC. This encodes CASSTRPGGFYEQYF.

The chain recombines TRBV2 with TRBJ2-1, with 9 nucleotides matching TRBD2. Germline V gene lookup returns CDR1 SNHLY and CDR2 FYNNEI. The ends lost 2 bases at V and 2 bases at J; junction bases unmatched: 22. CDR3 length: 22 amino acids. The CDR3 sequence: CASSEPAGGSGQKAGAYNEQFF. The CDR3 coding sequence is TGTGCCAGCAGTGAACCAGCGGGAGGTTCAGGCCAAAAAGCCGGCGCCTACAATGAGCAGTTCTTC.

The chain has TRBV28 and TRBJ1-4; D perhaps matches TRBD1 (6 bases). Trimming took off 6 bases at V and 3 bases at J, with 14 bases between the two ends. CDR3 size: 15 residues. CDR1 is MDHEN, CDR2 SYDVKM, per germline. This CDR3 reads CASSGGGGPNEKLFF. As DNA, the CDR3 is TGTGCCAGCAGCGGGGGGGGCGGGCCTAATGAAAAACTGTTTTTT.

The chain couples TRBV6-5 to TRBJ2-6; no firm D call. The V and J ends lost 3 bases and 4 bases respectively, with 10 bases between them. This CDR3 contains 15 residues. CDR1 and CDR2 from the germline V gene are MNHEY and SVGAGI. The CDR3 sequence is CASSYRTDGANVLTF. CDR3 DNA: TGTGCCAGCAGTTATCGAACAGACGGGGCCAACGTCCTGACTTTC.

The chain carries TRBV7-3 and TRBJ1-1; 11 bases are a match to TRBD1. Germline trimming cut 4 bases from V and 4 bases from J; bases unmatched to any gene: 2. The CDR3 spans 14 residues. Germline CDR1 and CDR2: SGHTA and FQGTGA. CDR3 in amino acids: CASSSGTGGTEAFF. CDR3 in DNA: TGTGCCAGCAGCTCTGGGACAGGGGGCACTGAAGCTTTCTTT.

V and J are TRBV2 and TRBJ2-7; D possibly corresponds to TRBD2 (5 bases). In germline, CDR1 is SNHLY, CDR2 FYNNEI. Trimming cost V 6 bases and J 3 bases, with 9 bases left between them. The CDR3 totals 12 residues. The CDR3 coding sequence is TGTGCCAGCAGGTACGGGAACTACGAGCAGTACTTC. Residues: CASRYGNYEQYF. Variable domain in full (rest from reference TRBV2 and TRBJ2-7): EPEVTQTPSHQVTQMGQEVILRCVPISNHLYFYWYRQILGQKVEFLVSFYNNEISEKSEIFDDQFSVERPDGSNFTLKIRSTKLEDSAMYFCASRYGNYEQYFGPGTRLTVT.

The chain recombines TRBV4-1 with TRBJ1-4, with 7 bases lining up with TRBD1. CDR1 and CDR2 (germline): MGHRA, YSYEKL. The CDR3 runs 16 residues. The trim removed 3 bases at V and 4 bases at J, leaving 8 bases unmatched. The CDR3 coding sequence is TGCGCCAGCAGCCAGGGGGACAGCCGCTTTAATGAAAAACTGTTTTTT. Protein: CASSQGDSRFNEKLFF.

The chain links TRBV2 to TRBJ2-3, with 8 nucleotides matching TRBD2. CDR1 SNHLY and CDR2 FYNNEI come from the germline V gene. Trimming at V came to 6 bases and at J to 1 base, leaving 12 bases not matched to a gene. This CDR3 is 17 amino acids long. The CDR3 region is CASRATFTRGGTDTQYF. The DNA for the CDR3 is TGTGCCAGCAGAGCCACCTTCACGCGGGGGGGCACAGATACGCAGTATTTT.

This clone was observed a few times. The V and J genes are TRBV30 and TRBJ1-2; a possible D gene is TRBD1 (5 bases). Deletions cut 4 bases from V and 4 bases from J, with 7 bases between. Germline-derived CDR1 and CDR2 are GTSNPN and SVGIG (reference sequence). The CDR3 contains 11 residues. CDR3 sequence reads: CAWTQGYGYTF. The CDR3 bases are TGTGCCTGGACGCAGGGCTATGGCTACACCTTC. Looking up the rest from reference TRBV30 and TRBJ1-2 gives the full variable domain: SQTIHQWPATLVQPVGSPLSLECTVEGTSNPNLYWYRQAAGRGLQLLFYSVGIGQISSEVPQNLSASRPQDRQFILSSKKLLLSDSGFYLCAWTQGYGYTFGSGTRLTVV.